The clone carrying this T cell receptor beta chain was detected ten times or more. This record comes from a study of T cells of healthy individuals. TCRdb used MiXCR to reprocess the 5' RACE reads, holding one entry per CDR3 protein. The repertoire includes fewer than 75,000 distinct CDR3 sequences, 16% of them detected once, and about 4.3% sits in the top ten. V gave up 0 bases and J gave up 4 bases; unmatched junction bases: 6. Germline V gene sequence: CDR1 DFQATT, CDR2 SNEGSKA (reference sequence). CDR3 size: 14 residues. The clonotype was recovered from a human donor in good health. This sequence joins TRBV20-1 and TRBJ2-7; 7 bases agree with TRBD2. The chain's CDR3 is CSAREPRGLYEQYF. CDR3 DNA sequence: TGCAGTGCTAGAGAGCCGCGGGGGTTGTACGAGCAGTACTTC.